The 8 T cell receptor beta chains in this list originate from one sample, sequenced in a study of T cell clonality in common variable immunodeficiency. Study observations and caveats: Reportedly, TCR beta sequences from common variable immunodeficiency showed fewer deletions and N-nucleotide insertions.

Their antigens are not known. Profiling relied on immunoSEQ multiplex PCR, and the TCRdb table lists in-frame clones only, not all of them. The sample yields 20,000 to 30,000 clones, without any singletons. The sequenced material came from peripheral blood mononuclear cells. The receptors here all came from a human donor with common variable immunodeficiency.

This clone has only a few counts. The read terminates 3 residues before the CDR3 end, so the remaining end is supplied by the germline J gene. This chain links TRBV19 with TRBJ1-2; TRBD1 is a possible D gene (5 bases). Germline V gene lookup returns CDR1 LNHDA and CDR2 SQIVND (reference sequence). The CDR3 is 14 residues long. The part of the CDR3 DNA that was read is TGTGCCAGTACCCCACCCAGACAGCGTCCGGTC. Amino acid sequence: CASTPPRQRPV. The CDR3 in full is CASTPPRQRPVYTF.

This clone appeared many times. Partial CDR3 DNA: TGTGCCAGCTCACCGATAACCGGGACTTCCTACGAG. Translating it yields CASSPITGTSYE. The complete CDR3 sequence is CASSPITGTSYEQYF. This chain joins TRBV18 and TRBJ2-7; possibly TRBD2 for D (6 bases). The read halts 3 residues ahead of the CDR3 end, with the missing end drawn from the germline J gene. This CDR3 has 15 residues. CDR1 KGHSH and CDR2 LQKENI come from the germline V gene. Trimming removed 3 bases from V and 1 base from J, with 13 bases in between.

This clone came up a few times. The CDR3 end is not reached by the read, which stops 3 residues before it; the germline J gene fills it in. This chain links TRBV19 with TRBJ2-7; D gene uncertain. Germline V gene lookup returns CDR1 LNHDA and CDR2 SQIVND (reference sequence). This CDR3 is built from 15 residues. The ends were cut back, 6 bases at V and 0 bases at J, with 15 bases in the middle. CDR3 sequence: CASRETLVSSYEQYF. The covered CDR3 bases are TGTGCCAGTAGGGAGACACTGGTGAGCTCCTACGAG.

This clone was counted ten times or more. Coverage ceases 3 residues before the CDR3 finishes, and the germline J gene fills in the end. This chain uses TRBV6-2 or TRBV6-3 with TRBJ2-5; TRBD1 might be the D (5 bases). Germline lookup yields CDR1 MNHEY and CDR2 SVGEGT. The CDR3 is 15 residues long. The V end lost 0 bases, the J end lost 4 bases, and 12 bases lay between the germline ends. The CDR3 here is CASSYSITGAETQYF. Partial CDR3 DNA: TGTGCCAGCAGTTACTCGATCACTGGGGCAGAGACC.

This clone was counted between two and nine times. The CDR3 end is not reached by the read, which stops 3 residues before it; the germline J gene fills it in. The genes are TRBV30 and TRBJ2-1; 8 bases match TRBD1. CDR1 GTSNPN and CDR2 SVGIG come from the germline V gene (reference sequence). Trimming took 2 bases from V and 9 from J; bases not matched to a gene: 9. The CDR3 loop spans 14 amino acids. The CDR3 protein is CAWSRSGGLIEQFF. The DNA read from the CDR3 is TGTGCCTGGAGTCGCTCAGGGGGCCTGATTGAG.

A note on this clone: Read data end 3 residues before the CDR3 end; the end is taken from the germline J gene. V and J are TRBV19 and TRBJ2-1, with 12 bases fitting TRBD2. CDR1 LNHDA and CDR2 SQIVND come from the germline V gene (reference sequence). V lost 5 bases, J lost 7 bases, and 9 bases stayed unmatched. This CDR3 spans 16 amino acids. Partial CDR3 DNA: TGTGCCAGTAGTGTGCCTAGCGGGGGGGGTTGGAATGAG. Translated, it gives CASSVPSGGGWNE. From start to end, the CDR3 is CASSVPSGGGWNEQFF.

To note about this clone: The read gets to within 3 residues of the CDR3 end, and the germline J gene fills in the rest. The chain is built from TRBV30 and TRBJ1-2; TRBD1 aligns across 7 bases. The CDR3 loop spans 16 amino acids. The germline V gene encodes CDR1 GTSNPN and CDR2 SVGIG (reference sequence). The sequenced part of the CDR3 DNA is TGTGCCTGGAGCAACCCCTGGGGCAGGGGGGATGGTCGC. Protein: CAWSNPWGRGDGR. The whole CDR3 reads CAWSNPWGRGDGRYTF.

This clone turned up a few times. Read coverage stops 3 residues before the CDR3 terminus; the germline J gene supplies the remainder. The V and J genes are TRBV20-1 and TRBJ1-5; 10 nucleotides align to TRBD1. The germline V gene has CDR1 DFQATT and CDR2 SNEGSKA (reference sequence). V shed 6 bases and J 7 bases; nucleotides not matched to a gene: 6. There are 13 residues in the CDR3. CDR3 residues: CSALRTGGQPQHF. CDR3 DNA (partial): TGCAGTGCCCTTCGGACAGGGGGGCAGCCC.